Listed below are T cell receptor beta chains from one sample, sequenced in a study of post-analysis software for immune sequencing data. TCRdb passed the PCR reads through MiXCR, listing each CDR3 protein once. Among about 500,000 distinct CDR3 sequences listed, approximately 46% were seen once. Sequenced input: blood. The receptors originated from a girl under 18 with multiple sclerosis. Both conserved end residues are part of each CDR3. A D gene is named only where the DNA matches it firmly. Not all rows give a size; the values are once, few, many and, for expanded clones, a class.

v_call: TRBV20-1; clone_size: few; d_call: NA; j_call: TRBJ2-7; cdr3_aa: CSARGSQGIPYEQYF
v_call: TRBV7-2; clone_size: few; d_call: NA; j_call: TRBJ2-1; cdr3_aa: CASSLETSYNEQFF
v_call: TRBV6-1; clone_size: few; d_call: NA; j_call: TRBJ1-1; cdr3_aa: CASRDTPGRTMNTEAFF
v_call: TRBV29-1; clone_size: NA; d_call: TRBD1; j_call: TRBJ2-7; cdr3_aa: CSVATFRGQGYEQYF
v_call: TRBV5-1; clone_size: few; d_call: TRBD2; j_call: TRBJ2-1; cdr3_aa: CASSFGLAGANNEQFF
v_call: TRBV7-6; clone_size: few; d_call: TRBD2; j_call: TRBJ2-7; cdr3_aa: CASSPSGTSEQYF
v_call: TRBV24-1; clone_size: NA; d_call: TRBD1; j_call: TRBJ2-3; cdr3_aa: CATSVGRGQGDTQYF
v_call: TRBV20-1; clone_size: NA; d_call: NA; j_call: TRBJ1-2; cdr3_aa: CSARETAPNYGYTF
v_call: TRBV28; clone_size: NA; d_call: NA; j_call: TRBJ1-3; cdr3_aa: CASSDTDTIYF
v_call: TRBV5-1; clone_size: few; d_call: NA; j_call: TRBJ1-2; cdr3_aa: CASSLAAGINYGYTF
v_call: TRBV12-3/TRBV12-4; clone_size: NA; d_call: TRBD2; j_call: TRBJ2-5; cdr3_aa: CASSFRGLAGEGFRIQETQYF
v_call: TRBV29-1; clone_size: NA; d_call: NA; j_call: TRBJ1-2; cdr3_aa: CSVESSDWGQRGYGYTF
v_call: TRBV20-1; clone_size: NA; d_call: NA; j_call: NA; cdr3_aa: CSASRGEQYF
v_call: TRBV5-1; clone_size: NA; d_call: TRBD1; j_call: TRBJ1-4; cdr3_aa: CASSQTGGSEKLFF
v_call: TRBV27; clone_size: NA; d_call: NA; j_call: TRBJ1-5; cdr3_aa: CASSFYRAGNQPQHF
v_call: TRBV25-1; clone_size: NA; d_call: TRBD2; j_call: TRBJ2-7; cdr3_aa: CASSSLSGLAGGTYEQYF
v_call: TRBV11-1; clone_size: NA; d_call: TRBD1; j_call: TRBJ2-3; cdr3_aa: CASSRTGGFSTDTQYF
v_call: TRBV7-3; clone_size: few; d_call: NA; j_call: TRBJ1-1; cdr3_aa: CASSLTGAGANTEAFF
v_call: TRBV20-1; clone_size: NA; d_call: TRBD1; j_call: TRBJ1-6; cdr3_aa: CSAETGGADSPLHF
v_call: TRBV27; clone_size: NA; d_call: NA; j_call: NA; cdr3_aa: CASSLSSEGGETQYF
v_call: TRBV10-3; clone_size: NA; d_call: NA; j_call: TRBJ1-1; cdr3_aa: CAISETGQLNTEAFF
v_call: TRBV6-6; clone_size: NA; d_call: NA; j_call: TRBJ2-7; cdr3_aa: CASSYSVYEQYF
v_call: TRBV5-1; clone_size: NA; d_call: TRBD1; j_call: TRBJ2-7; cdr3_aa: CASSLREDRDVPYEQYF
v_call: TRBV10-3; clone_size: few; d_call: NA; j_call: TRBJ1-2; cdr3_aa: CAISEAGNYGYTF
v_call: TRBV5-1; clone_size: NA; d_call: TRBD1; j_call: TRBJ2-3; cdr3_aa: CASSLGDRVSAAQYF
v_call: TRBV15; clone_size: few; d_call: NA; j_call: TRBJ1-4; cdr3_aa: CASSSSEKLFF
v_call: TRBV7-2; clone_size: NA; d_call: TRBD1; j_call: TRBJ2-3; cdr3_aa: CASSFSPGGTDTQYF
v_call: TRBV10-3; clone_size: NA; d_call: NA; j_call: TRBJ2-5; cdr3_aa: CAISENREEQYF
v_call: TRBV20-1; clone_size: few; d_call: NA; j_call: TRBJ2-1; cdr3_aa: CSVPPSGSYNEQFF
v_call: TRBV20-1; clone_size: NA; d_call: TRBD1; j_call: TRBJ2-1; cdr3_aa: CSARDGTGTVSYNEQFF
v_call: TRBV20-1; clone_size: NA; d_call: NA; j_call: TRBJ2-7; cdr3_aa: CSARVGGHTYEQYF
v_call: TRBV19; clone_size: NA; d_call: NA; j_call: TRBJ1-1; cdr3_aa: CASNGVNTEAFF
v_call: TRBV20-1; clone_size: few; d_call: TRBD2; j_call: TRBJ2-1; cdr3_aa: CSARGGLAGDPGEQFF
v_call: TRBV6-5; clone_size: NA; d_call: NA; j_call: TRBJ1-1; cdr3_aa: CASSFRRGASEAFF
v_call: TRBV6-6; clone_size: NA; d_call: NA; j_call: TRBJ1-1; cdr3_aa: CASTHLGGATEAFF
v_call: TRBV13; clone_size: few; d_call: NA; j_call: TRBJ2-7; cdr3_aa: CASSLRDGSSHYEQYF
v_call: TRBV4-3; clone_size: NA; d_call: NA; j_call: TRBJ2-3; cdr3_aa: CASSQVVGERADTQYF
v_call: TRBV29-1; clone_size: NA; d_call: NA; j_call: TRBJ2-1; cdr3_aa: CSVEDPQGPEYNEQFF
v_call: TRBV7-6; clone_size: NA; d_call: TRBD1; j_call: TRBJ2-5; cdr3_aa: CASSLVGTGLETQYF
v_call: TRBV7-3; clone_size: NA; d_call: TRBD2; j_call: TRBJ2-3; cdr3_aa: CASSLGLASDTQYF
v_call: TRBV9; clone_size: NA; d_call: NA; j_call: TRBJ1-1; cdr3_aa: CASSVDGNSRTEAFF